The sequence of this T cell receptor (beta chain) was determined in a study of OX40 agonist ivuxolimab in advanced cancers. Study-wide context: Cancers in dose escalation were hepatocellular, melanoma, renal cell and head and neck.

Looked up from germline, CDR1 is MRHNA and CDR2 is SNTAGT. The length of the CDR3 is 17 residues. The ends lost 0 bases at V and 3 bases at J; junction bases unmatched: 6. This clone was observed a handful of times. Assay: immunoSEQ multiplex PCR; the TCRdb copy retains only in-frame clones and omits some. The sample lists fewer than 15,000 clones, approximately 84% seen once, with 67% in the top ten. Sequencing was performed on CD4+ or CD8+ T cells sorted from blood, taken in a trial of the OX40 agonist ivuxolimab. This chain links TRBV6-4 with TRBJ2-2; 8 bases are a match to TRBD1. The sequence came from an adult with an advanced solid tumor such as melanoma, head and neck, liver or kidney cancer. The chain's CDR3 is CASSDSTGGRDTGELFF. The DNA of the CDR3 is TGTGCCAGCAGTGACTCTACAGGGGGACGGGACACCGGGGAGCTGTTTTTT.